The 20 T cell receptor beta chains in this list originate from one sample, sequenced in a study of PD-1 blockade in classical Hodgkin lymphoma (dated by TCRdb to 2019 to 2021). The receptor library was made with the immunoSEQ multiplex PCR assay. The table was pulled from immuneACCESS by TCRdb, which kept in-frame rearrangements only. Such tables lose some clones; where checked, under half of the loss comes from unresolved V genes, and the rest has no known cause. The sample table records roughly 100,000 clones; roughly nine tenths of these occur just once. Together, the top ten hold around 19% of the sample. In light of the paper, this sample's time point label describes: cycle 4 day 1 (C4D1), after less than 7 weeks of nivolumab. All trial patients had relapsed after autologous stem cell transplantation, with cohorts A, B and C differing in prior brentuximab vedotin exposure. Sample: peripheral blood mononuclear cells (PBMCs), taken before the fourth cycle of nivolumab. Source of these receptors: a human donor with classical Hodgkin lymphoma.

This clone was recorded only once. V gene TRBV19 combines with J gene TRBJ2-1; D is perhaps TRBD2 (6 bases). The CDR3 has 16 amino acids. The germline V and J ends were trimmed by 0 bases and 2 bases, with 11 bases remaining between them. Per germline, CDR1 LNHDA and CDR2 SQIVND (reference sequence). The CDR3 coding sequence is TGTGCCAGTAGTATAGAGGAGGGAGTCACCTACAATGAGCAGTTCTTC. It yields the protein CASSIEEGVTYNEQFF.

The chain recombines TRBV4-2 with TRBJ1-2, with a weak D call TRBD1 (5 bases). The CDR3 is made up of 16 amino acids. Trimming stripped 0 bases from V and 3 bases from J, with 14 bases between. Germline assignment: CDR1 LGHNA and CDR2 YNFKEQ. CDR3 protein: CASSQEEYDSHYGYTF. CDR3 DNA sequence: TGTGCCAGCAGCCAAGAAGAATACGACAGCCACTATGGCTACACCTTC.

The rearrangement uses TRBV2 and TRBJ1-4, with D maybe TRBD1 (5 bases). CDR1 and CDR2 (germline): SNHLY, FYNNEI. V was cut by 0 bases and J by 6 bases, with 14 bases left in between. The CDR3 is 16 residues long. The CDR3 sequence: CASSEAQRGIYEKLFF. The CDR3 DNA sequence: TGTGCCAGCAGTGAAGCTCAAAGGGGTATCTATGAAAAACTGTTTTTT.

The chain uses TRBV1 and TRBJ2-1; the D call of TRBD2 is as the table states it, not checked on the DNA. TRBV1 is an annotated pseudogene. The CDR3 spans 17 residues. CDR3 loop: CTSSQEGRTGGRNEQFF. CDR3 bases: TGCACCAGCAGCCAAGAAGGGAGAACGGGAGGAAGGAATGAGCAGTTCTTC.

This rearrangement joins TRBV4-1 to TRBJ2-7; TRBD2 might be the D (5 bases). The CDR3 extends over 15 amino acids. V gave up 4 bases and J gave up 6 bases, with 19 bases separating them. From germline, CDR1 is MGHRA and CDR2 YSYEKL. CDR3 bases: TGCGCCAGCAGCCTAACGTCGGGATACCCCTCCGAGCAGTACTTC. Encoded protein: CASSLTSGYPSEQYF.

This clone was picked up one time. The gene calls are TRBV7-9 and TRBJ1-1; D call uncertain. V gave up 4 bases and J gave up 0 bases, with 6 bases separating them. The CDR3 is 13 residues long. Per germline, CDR1 SEHNR and CDR2 FQNEAQ (reference sequence). The CDR3 spells CASSYRLNTEAFF. The CDR3 region has the DNA TGTGCCAGCAGCTACCGACTGAACACTGAAGCTTTCTTT.

The chain couples TRBV5-1 to TRBJ2-7; TRBD2 aligns across 7 bases. CDR1 is SGHRS, CDR2 YFSETQ, per germline. Trimming at V came to 1 base and at J to 6 bases, leaving 16 bases not matched to a gene. This CDR3 has 17 residues. Here the CDR3 reads CASSLWEGKDLIGEQYF. As DNA, the CDR3 is TGCGCCAGCAGCTTGTGGGAGGGGAAGGATTTGATAGGCGAGCAGTACTTC.

In its sample, this clone was seen once. The chain uses TRBV5-1 and TRBJ2-7, with TRBD1 matching over 9 bases. V gave up 3 bases and J gave up 6 bases; unmatched junction bases: 4. This CDR3 spans 13 amino acids. The germline gives CDR1 SGHRS, CDR2 YFSETQ. In DNA form, the CDR3 reads TGCGCCAGCAGCTCCAGGGACAGGGTCGAGCAGTACTTC. Its protein product is CASSSRDRVEQYF.

This clone was seen once. This chain connects TRBV4-1 to TRBJ2-7; 11 bases are a match to TRBD2. Unmatched junction bases numbered 10, after V lost 3 bases and J lost 3 bases. This CDR3 is built from 17 residues. Germline V CDR1 and CDR2: MGHRA, YSYEKL. CDR3 DNA sequence: TGCGCCAGCAGCCACGGAATAGCGGGAGGGCCCAGCTACGAGCAGTACTTC. Its protein product is CASSHGIAGGPSYEQYF.

The V call is TRBV7-2, the J call TRBJ1-1; D not certain. CDR1 is SGHTA, CDR2 FQGNSA, per germline. This CDR3 region has 18 residues. The V and J ends lost 3 bases and 0 bases respectively, with 20 bases between them. Written as DNA, the CDR3 is TGTGCCAGCAGCTTCGATCCCTCTAGACCCGGAATGAACACTGAAGCTTTCTTT. Translated, it gives CASSFDPSRPGMNTEAFF.

The chain carries TRBV5-4 and TRBJ1-1, with D maybe TRBD1 (5 bases). V lost 4 bases, J lost 2 bases, and 15 bases lay in between. The CDR3 runs 15 residues. The germline gives CDR1 SGHNT, CDR2 YYREEE (reference sequence). CDR3 sequence: CASSPGGSVNTEAFF. The CDR3 region has the DNA TGTGCCAGCAGCCCCGGGGGTTCAGTCAACACTGAAGCTTTCTTT.

The chain is built from TRBV19 and TRBJ1-5; D gene unclear. The V end lost 3 bases, the J end lost 4 bases, and 10 bases lay between the germline ends. CDR1 LNHDA and CDR2 SQIVND come from the germline V gene (reference sequence). This CDR3 contains 14 residues. Written as DNA, the CDR3 is TGTGCCAGTAGTATGGGCAGTCCAAATCAGCCCCAGCATTTT. This sequence encodes CASSMGSPNQPQHF. Full variable domain (rest looked up from reference TRBV19 and TRBJ1-5): DGGITQSPKYLFRKEGQNVTLSCEQNLNHDAMYWYRQDPGQGLRLIYYSQIVNDFQKGDIAEGYSVSREKKESFPLTVTSAQKNPTAFYLCASSMGSPNQPQHFGDGTRLSIL.

The CDR3 region is CASSVADNEQFF. The CDR3 bases are TGTGCCAGCAGCGTAGCGGACAATGAGCAGTTCTTC. V gene TRBV6-1 combines with J gene TRBJ2-1; weak D call: TRBD2 (6 bases). CDR3 size: 12 residues. Germline values: CDR1 MNHNS, CDR2 SASEGT. V dropped 6 bases and J dropped 5 bases, with 8 bases sitting between them.

The chain combines TRBV6-5 with TRBJ2-7; D may be TRBD2 (5 bases). CDR1 and CDR2 (germline): MNHEY, SVGAGI. The CDR3 covers 12 residues. Deletions cut 0 bases from V and 6 bases from J, with 6 bases between. CDR3 bases: TGTGCCAGCAGTTACTCCCGGGGCGAGCAGTACTTC. This gives the protein CASSYSRGEQYF.

The chain joins TRBV5-8 to TRBJ2-1, with 7 bases lining up with TRBD2. Trimming took 1 base from V and 0 from J; bases not matched to a gene: 4. The V gene's germline CDR1 is SGHTS and CDR2 YDEGEE. There are 16 residues in the CDR3. In nucleotides, the CDR3 is TGTGCCAGCAGCTTGTTTCGCGGGAGCTCCTACAATGAGCAGTTCTTC. It translates to CASSLFRGSSYNEQFF. Full variable domain (remainder filled in from reference TRBV5-8 and TRBJ2-1): EAGVTQSPTHLIKTRGQQATLRCSPISGHTSVYWYQQALGLGLQFLLWYDEGEERNRGNFPPRFSGRQFPNYSSELNVNALELEDSALYLCASSLFRGSSYNEQFFGPGTRLTVL.

This clone was detected only once. The chain carries TRBV2 and TRBJ2-1; 13 bases agree with TRBD2. The trim removed 5 bases at V and 4 bases at J, leaving 2 bases unmatched. The CDR3 extends over 15 amino acids. Germline V CDR1 and CDR2: SNHLY, FYNNEI. CDR3 sequence reads: CASSRTSGSYNEQFF. In DNA form, the CDR3 reads TGTGCCAGCAGTAGGACTAGCGGGAGTTACAATGAGCAGTTCTTC.

V usage is TRBV28 and J usage is TRBJ2-5; 8 bases are shared with TRBD1. The germline CDR1 and CDR2 sequences are MDHEN and SYDVKM. J gave up 5 bases and V 5 bases, and 7 bases lay outside the gene matches. CDR3 length: 14 amino acids. This CDR3 is CASSPGQGWETQYF. As DNA, the CDR3 is TGTGCCAGCAGTCCCGGACAGGGTTGGGAGACCCAGTACTTC. The whole variable domain, remainder taken from reference TRBV28 and TRBJ2-5, is DVKVTQSSRYLVKRTGEKVFLECVQDMDHENMFWYRQDPGLGLRLIYFSYDVKMKEKGDIPEGYSVSREKKERFSLILESASTNQTSMYLCASSPGQGWETQYFGPGTRLLVL.

This chain connects TRBV7-8 to TRBJ2-7; 8 bases match TRBD2. CDR3 length: 16 residues. Trimming took 5 bases from V and 1 from J; bases not matched to a gene: 10. From germline, CDR1 is SGHVS and CDR2 FQNEAQ. The CDR3 spells CASSHGLAVNSYEQYF. DNA for the CDR3: TGTGCCAGCAGCCACGGACTAGCAGTAAATTCCTACGAGCAGTACTTC.

This chain uses TRBV29-1 with TRBJ2-2; no firm D call. The CDR3 is 13 amino acids. Germline lookup yields CDR1 SQVTM and CDR2 ANQGSEA. Deletions cut 2 bases from V and 8 bases from J, with 12 bases between. The CDR3 DNA reads TGCAGCGTTGAACGCTCAATCGGTGGGGAGCTGTTTTTT. It yields the protein CSVERSIGGELFF.

The chain couples TRBV19 to TRBJ2-3, with D possibly being TRBD2 (6 bases). The V gene lost 1 base and the J gene lost 0 bases, with 14 bases spanning the gap. The germline gives CDR1 LNHDA, CDR2 SQIVND (reference sequence). The CDR3 spans 17 residues. DNA for the CDR3: TGTGCCAGTAGTATAGGGCCCCTAGCGAAGAGCACAGATACGCAGTATTTT. Protein: CASSIGPLAKSTDTQYF.